The TCR beta chain under discussion was sequenced for a study of T cells expressing NK-cell markers. Study summary: Researchers got TCR beta repertoires out of sorted CD3+CD56+NKG2C+, CD3+CD56+NKG2C- and CD3+CD56-NKG2C+ T cells.

Note on this clonotype: No antigen is known for it.

General study results and limits: The dominant NKG2C+ clonotypes represented about 1.0-7.5% of CD8+ T cells in 6 or 7 donors.

CDR1 is SGHRS, CDR2 YFSETQ, per germline. This CDR3 comprises 18 residues. TCRdb re-called the 5' RACE reads; every CDR3 protein appears as one record, without DNA. The sample includes hundreds of thousands of distinct CDR3 sequences. The TCR originated in a woman aged 18-70 years in good health. The sequenced material came from blood T cells: a sorted CD56 or NKG2C T cell subset, CD4+ or CD8+ T cells, or bulk PBMC T cells (not recorded which). The chain employs TRBV5-1 and TRBJ2-5; checking the TCRdb D call of TRBD2 is not possible without DNA. The CDR3 protein is CASSRQGLSGMEGETQYF.